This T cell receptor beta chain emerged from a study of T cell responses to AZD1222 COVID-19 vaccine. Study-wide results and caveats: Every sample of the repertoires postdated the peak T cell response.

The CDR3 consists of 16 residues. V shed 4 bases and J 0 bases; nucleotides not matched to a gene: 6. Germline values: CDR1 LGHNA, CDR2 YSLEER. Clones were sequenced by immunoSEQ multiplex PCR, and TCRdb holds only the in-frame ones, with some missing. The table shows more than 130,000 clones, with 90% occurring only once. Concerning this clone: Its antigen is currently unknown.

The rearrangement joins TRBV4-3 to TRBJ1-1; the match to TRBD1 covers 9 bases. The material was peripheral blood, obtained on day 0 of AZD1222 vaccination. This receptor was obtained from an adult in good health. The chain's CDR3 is CASSPGQGIMNTEAFF. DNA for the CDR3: TGCGCCAGCAGCCCTGGACAGGGGATAATGAACACTGAAGCTTTCTTT.